This T cell receptor beta chain was captured by sequencing in a study of cytotoxic CD8 clonotypes in ibrutinib-treated CLL. This CDR3 region has 15 residues. Germline CDR1 reads SGHDN; CDR2 reads FVKESK. The ends were cut back, 2 bases at V and 3 bases at J, with 13 bases in the middle. Profiled with immunoSEQ multiplex PCR; TCRdb holds only in-frame clones, not every one. This table holds some 300,000 clones, around four fifths found once. Study-level points and caveats: In sustained-remission versus progressing patients, sampling times differed. Clonality increased at ibrutinib response, then returned toward baseline at progression.

Notes on this clone: Its cognate antigen is unknown.

This clonotype originated in a human donor with chronic lymphocytic leukemia. The genes are TRBV14 and TRBJ1-1; D unresolved. The sequencing here drew on PBMCs, taken before ibrutinib treatment. CDR3 DNA sequence: TGTGCCAGCAGCCAACAATACGGTTGGGACACTGAAGCTTTCTTT. Protein sequence: CASSQQYGWDTEAFF.